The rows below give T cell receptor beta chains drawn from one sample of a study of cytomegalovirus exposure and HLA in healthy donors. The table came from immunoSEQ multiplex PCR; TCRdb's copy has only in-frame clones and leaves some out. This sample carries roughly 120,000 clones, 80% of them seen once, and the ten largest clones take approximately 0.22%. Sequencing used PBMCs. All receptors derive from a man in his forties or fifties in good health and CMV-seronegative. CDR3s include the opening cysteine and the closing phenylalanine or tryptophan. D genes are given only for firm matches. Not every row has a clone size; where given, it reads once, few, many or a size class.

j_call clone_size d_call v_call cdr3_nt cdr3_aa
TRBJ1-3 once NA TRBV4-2 TGTGCCAGCAGCCAGGAGGTAGCGGTGAGCTCTGGAAACACCATATATTTT CASSQEVAVSSGNTIYF
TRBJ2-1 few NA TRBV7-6 TGTGCCAGCAGCTTGACAGGGGGTAGTAGCGGGGGGTCCCATTCCTACAATGAGCAGTTCTTC CASSLTGGSSGGSHSYNEQFF
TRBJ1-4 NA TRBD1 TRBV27 TGTGCCAGCAGTCAGACAGGGTCCCGCGAAAAACTGTTTTTT CASSQTGSREKLFF
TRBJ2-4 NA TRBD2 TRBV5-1 TGCGCCAGCAGCCCTCTAGCGGGGCTAGCCAAAAACATTCAGTACTTC CASSPLAGLAKNIQYF
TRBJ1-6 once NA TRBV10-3 TGTGCCATCAGTGACACAGGGTACGGAGATTCACCCCTCCACTTT CAISDTGYGDSPLHF
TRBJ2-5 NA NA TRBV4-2 TGTGCCAGCACCCCCCATCCGCTGGCCCAAGAGACCCAGTACTTC CASTPHPLAQETQYF
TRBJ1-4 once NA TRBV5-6 TGTGCCAGCAGCCTAGAGGGGGGGATCGGTGGAAAACTGTTTTTT CASSLEGGIGGKLFF
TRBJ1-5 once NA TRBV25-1 TGTGCCAGCAGTGAATGGATGATGGGGCCTTATAGCAATCAGCCCCAGCATTTT CASSEWMMGPYSNQPQHF
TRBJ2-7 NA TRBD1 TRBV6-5 TGTGCCAGCAGCTTGGGACAGCCGAATTCCTACGAGCAGTACTTC CASSLGQPNSYEQYF
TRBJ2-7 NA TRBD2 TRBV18 TGTGCCAGCTCACCCAAAGGACTAGGCTCCTACGAGCAGTACTTC CASSPKGLGSYEQYF
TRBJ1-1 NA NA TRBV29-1 TGCAGCGTTGTGTTGCGGGGTCTTCTAACTGAAGCTTTCTTT CSVVLRGLLTEAFF
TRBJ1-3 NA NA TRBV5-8 TGTGCCAGCAGCTTGGCCTTCGGGTTAGGGAGCTCTGGAAACACCATATATTTT CASSLAFGLGSSGNTIYF
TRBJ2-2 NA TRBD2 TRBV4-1 TGCGCCAGCAGCCAAGACCCGGGACTAGTTACCGGGGAGCTGTTTTTT CASSQDPGLVTGELFF
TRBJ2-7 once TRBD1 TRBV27 TGTGCCAGCACTTACCGGGACAGGGCTCCCTACGAGCAGTACTTC CASTYRDRAPYEQYF
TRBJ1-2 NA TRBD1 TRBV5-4 TGTGCCAGCAGCTTGAGGGGGGACAGGGCTGCCTATGGCTACACCTTC CASSLRGDRAAYGYTF